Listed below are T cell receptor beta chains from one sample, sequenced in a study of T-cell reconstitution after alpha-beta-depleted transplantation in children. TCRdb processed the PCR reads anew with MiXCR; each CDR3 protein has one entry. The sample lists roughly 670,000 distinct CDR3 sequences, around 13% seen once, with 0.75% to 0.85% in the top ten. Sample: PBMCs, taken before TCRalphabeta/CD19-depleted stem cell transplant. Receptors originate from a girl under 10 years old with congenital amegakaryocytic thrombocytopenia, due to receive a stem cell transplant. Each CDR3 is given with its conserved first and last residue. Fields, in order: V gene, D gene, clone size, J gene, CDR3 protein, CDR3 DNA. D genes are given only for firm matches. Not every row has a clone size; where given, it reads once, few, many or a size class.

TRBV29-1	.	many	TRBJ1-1	CSVGGMNTEAFF	TGCAGCGTTGGGGGGATGAACACTGAAGCTTTCTTT
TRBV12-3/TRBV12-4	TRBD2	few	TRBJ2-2	CASSSDGREGLNTGELFF	TGTGCCAGCAGCTCAGACGGGAGGGAAGGATTGAACACCGGGGAGCTGTTTTTT
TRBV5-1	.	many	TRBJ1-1	CASSNRRFEAFF	TGCGCCAGCAGCAACCGACGGTTTGAAGCTTTCTTT
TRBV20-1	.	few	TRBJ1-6	CSARVSGRAVNSPLHF	TGCAGTGCTAGAGTGTCAGGCCGGGCCGTTAATTCACCCCTCCACTTT
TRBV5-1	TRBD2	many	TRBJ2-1	CASSLGREGLMNEQFF	TGCGCCAGCAGCTTGGGACGGGAGGGCCTTATGAATGAGCAGTTCTTC
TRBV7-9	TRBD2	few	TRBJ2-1	CASSLTSSGVYNEQFF	TGTGCCAGCAGCCTCACCTCTAGCGGGGTGTACAATGAGCAGTTCTTC
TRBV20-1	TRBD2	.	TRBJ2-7	CSAKTLAGGYEQYF	TGCAGTGCTAAAACACTAGCGGGAGGTTACGAGCAGTACTTC
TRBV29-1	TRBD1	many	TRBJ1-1	CSVEQGQGPAFF	TGCAGCGTTGAGCAAGGACAGGGCCCAGCTTTCTTT
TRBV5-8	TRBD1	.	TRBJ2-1	CASNDRGDGNEQFF	TGTGCCAGCAATGACAGGGGGGACGGCAATGAGCAGTTCTTC
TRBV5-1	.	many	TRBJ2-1	CASRDGRGLDYNEQFF	TGCGCCAGCAGAGATGGGAGGGGGCTTGACTACAATGAGCAGTTCTTC
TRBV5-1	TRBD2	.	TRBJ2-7	CASSLAIQASQRGPPYEQYF	TGCGCCAGCAGCTTGGCCATCCAGGCGTCTCAGCGGGGTCCACCCTACGAGCAGTACTTC
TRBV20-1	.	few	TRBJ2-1	CSAEYSTNEQFF	TGCAGTGCTGAATATTCGACCAATGAGCAGTTCTTC
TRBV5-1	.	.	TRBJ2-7	CASSLAPSWRASREQYF	TGCGCCAGCAGCTTGGCCCCAAGCTGGAGGGCGTCCCGCGAGCAGTACTTC
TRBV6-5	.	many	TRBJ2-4	CASSRTGYIQYF	TGTGCCAGCAGCCGTACCGGTTACATTCAGTACTTC
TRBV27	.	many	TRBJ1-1	CASRRRTDYNTEAFF	TGTGCCAGCAGACGAAGGACAGACTATAACACTGAAGCTTTCTTT
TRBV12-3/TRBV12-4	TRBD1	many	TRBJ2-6	CASTPTGPGANVLTF	TGTGCCAGCACCCCGACAGGGCCAGGGGCCAACGTCCTGACTTTC
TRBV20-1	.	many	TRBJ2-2	CSAAGHGTGELFF	TGCAGTGCAGCGGGCCATGGGACCGGGGAGCTGTTTTTT
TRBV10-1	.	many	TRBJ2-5	CASSAGRNEETQYF	TGCGCCAGCAGTGCCGGTCGGAACGAAGAGACCCAGTACTTC
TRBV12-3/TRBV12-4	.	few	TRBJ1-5	CASSFYREDQPQHF	TGTGCCAGCAGTTTTTACAGGGAAGATCAGCCCCAGCATTTT
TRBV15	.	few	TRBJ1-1	CATSRRGPENTKNTEAFF	TGTGCCACCAGCAGGCGGGGGCCAGAGAACACAAAGAACACTGAAGCTTTCTTT
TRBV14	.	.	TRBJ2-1	CASSQGTSGSEQFF	TGTGCCAGCAGCCAGGGGACGTCAGGGAGTGAGCAGTTCTTC
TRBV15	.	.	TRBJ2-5	CATSSRLAETQYF	TGTGCCACCAGCAGTCGACTGGCAGAGACCCAGTACTTC
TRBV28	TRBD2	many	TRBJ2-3	CASNDPGLAGKSTDTQYF	TGTGCCAGCAATGACCCGGGACTAGCAGGAAAGAGCACAGATACGCAGTATTTT
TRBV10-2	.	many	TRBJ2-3	CASRDGRSTDTQYF	TGCGCCAGCAGAGACGGACGTAGCACAGATACGCAGTATTTT
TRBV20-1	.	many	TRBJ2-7	CSAGPIRAWGFTYEQYF	TGCAGTGCTGGACCCATCAGGGCCTGGGGATTCACCTACGAGCAGTACTTC
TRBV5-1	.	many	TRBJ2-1	CASSFVSGRGYNEQFF	TGCGCCAGCAGCTTCGTATCAGGTCGTGGCTACAATGAGCAGTTCTTC
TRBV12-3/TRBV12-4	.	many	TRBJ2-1	CASSLIWPGGHNEQFF	TGTGCCAGCAGTTTAATTTGGCCCGGGGGGCATAATGAGCAGTTCTTC
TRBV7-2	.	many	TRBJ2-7	CASSPIGHRSSYEQYF	TGTGCCAGCAGCCCCATTGGTCACAGGAGCTCCTACGAGCAGTACTTC
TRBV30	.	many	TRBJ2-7	CAWTRGTYEQYF	TGTGCCTGGACGAGGGGAACCTACGAGCAGTACTTC
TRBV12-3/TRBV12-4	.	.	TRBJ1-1	CASSFSWNTEAFF	TGTGCCAGCAGTTTTTCCTGGAACACTGAAGCTTTCTTT
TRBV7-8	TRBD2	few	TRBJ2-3	CASSSGLAQSTDTQYF	TGTGCCAGCAGCTCCGGACTAGCACAGAGCACAGATACGCAGTATTTT
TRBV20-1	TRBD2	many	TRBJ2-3	CSASASGHTDTQYF	TGCAGTGCTAGTGCTAGCGGACACACAGATACGCAGTATTTT
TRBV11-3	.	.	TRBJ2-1	CASSQWAKSYNEQFF	TGTGCCAGCAGCCAGTGGGCCAAATCCTACAATGAGCAGTTCTTC
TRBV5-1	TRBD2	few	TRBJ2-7	CASSPTSSGSRYEQYF	TGCGCCAGCAGCCCCACCAGTAGCGGGAGTCGATACGAGCAGTACTTC
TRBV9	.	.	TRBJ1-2	CASSPRGLGVLNYGYTF	TGTGCCAGCAGCCCCAGGGGCCTAGGCGTCTTGAACTATGGCTACACCTTC
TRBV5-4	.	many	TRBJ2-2	CASSLEASVGTGELFF	TGTGCCAGCAGCTTGGAGGCTTCCGTCGGCACCGGGGAGCTGTTTTTT
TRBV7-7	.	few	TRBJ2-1	CASADPTENEQFF	TGTGCCAGCGCGGACCCCACAGAGAATGAGCAGTTCTTC
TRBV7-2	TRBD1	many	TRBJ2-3	CASSLAGQGPDTQYF	TGTGCCAGCAGCTTAGCGGGACAGGGCCCAGATACGCAGTATTTT
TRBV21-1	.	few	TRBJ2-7	CATFSGTGSYEQYF	TGTGCCACTTTTTCCGGGACAGGTTCCTACGAGCAGTACTTC
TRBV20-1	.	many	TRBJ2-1	CSARERAGSQYNEQFF	TGCAGTGCTAGAGAGAGGGCGGGTTCTCAATACAATGAGCAGTTCTTC
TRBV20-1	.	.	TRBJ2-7	CSARGQSEQYF	TGCAGTGCTAGAGGACAGTCCGAGCAGTACTTC
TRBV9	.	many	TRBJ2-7	CASSVGTRWSF	TGTGCCAGCAGCGTAGGAACGCGTTGGAGCTTC
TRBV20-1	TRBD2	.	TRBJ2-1	CSAPGTRGGDEQFF	TGCAGTGCCCCCGGGACTAGGGGAGGGGATGAGCAGTTCTTC
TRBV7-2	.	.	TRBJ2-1	CASSPYRVGNEQFF	TGTGCCAGCAGCCCATACAGGGTAGGGAATGAGCAGTTCTTC
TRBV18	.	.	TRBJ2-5	CASSDAGRPETQYF	TGTGCCAGCTCAGATGCCGGACGCCCCGAGACCCAGTACTTC
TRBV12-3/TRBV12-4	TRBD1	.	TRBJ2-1	CASSFGQGFSEQFF	TGTGCCAGCAGCTTTGGACAGGGTTTTAGTGAGCAGTTCTTC
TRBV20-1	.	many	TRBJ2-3	CSARDYRGGDTQYF	TGCAGTGCTAGAGATTACAGGGGAGGAGATACGCAGTATTTT
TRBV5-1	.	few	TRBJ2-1	CASSLDGWGGNEQFF	TGCGCCAGCAGCTTGGATGGGTGGGGCGGAAATGAGCAGTTCTTC
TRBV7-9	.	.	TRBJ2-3	CASDGWVSTDTQYF	TGTGCCAGCGACGGTTGGGTTAGCACAGATACGCAGTATTTT
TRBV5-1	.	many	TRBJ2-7	CASSLVTSYEQYF	TGCGCCAGCAGCTTGGTGACTAGCTACGAGCAGTACTTC
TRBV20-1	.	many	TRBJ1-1	CSARDKGALMNTEAFF	TGCAGTGCTAGAGATAAAGGGGCCCTAATGAACACTGAAGCTTTCTTT
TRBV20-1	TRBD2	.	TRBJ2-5	CSARHLSGRQEETQYF	TGCAGTGCTAGACATCTTAGCGGGAGGCAAGAAGAGACCCAGTACTTC
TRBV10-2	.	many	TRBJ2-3	CASSESRREDTDTQYF	TGCGCCAGCAGTGAGTCCCGGCGGGAAGACACAGATACGCAGTATTTT
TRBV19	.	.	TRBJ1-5	CASSLKHIRQGNQPQHF	TGTGCCAGTAGTCTCAAACACATAAGACAGGGCAATCAGCCCCAGCATTTT
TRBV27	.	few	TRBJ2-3	CASSRIAHFTDTQYF	TGTGCCAGCAGTAGAATAGCCCATTTCACAGATACGCAGTATTTT
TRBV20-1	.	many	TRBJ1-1	CSAALTKAFF	TGCAGTGCTGCCCTGACTAAAGCTTTCTTT
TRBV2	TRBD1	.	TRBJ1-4	CASSETGTTIEKLFF	TGTGCCAGCAGTGAGACAGGGACAACTATTGAAAAACTGTTTTTT